This TCR beta chain comes out of a study of CD8 T cells in ankylosing spondylitis. This clonotype showed up many times. The CDR3 runs to 17 residues. V shed 4 bases and J 5 bases; nucleotides not matched to a gene: 10. Germline CDR1 reads LGHNT; CDR2 reads FRNRAP. TCRdb reanalysed the 5' RACE reads using MiXCR and keeps one entry per CDR3 protein. The repertoire has roughly 130,000 distinct CDR3 sequences, about an eighth of them found once; the top ten carry 2.5% to 3%. The material sequenced was blood, either unsorted or a sorted T cell fraction (not recorded which). The clonotype originates from a female donor with ankylosing spondylitis or in good health (not recorded which). This chain uses TRBV12-5 with TRBJ2-5; the match to TRBD2 covers 13 bases. The CDR3, as DNA: TGTGCTAGTGGTTCTGGGACTAGCGGGGCCCGCGAGGAGACCCAGTACTTC. Translation gives CASGSGTSGAREETQYF. Full variable domain (remainder filled in from reference TRBV12-5 and TRBJ2-5): DARVTQTPRHKVTEMGQEVTMRCQPILGHNTVFWYRQTMMQGLELLAYFRNRAPLDDSGMPKDRFSAEMPDATLATLKIQPSEPRDSAVYFCASGSGTSGAREETQYFGPGTRLLVL.